The next 19 T cell receptor beta chains were all read from a single sample in a study of T cell responses to AZD1222 COVID-19 vaccine. Profiled with immunoSEQ multiplex PCR; TCRdb holds only in-frame clones, not every one. Here the sample spans about 100,000 clones, roughly 90% being singletons. Sequences were derived from peripheral blood, sampled on day 0 of AZD1222 vaccination. The receptors were sampled from an adult in good health.

J is TRBJ1-2 and V is TRBV7-9; weak D call: TRBD1 (5 bases). The V end lost 2 bases, the J end lost 9 bases, and 16 bases lay between the germline ends. The CDR3 is 14 residues long. Germline assignment: CDR1 SEHNR and CDR2 FQNEAQ (reference sequence). CDR3 protein: CASSLLQQGRSYTF. CDR3 nucleotides: TGTGCCAGCAGCTTATTGCAGCAGGGCAGGAGCTACACCTTC. The full variable domain, its missing parts supplied by reference TRBV7-9 and TRBJ1-2, is DTGVSQNPRHKITKRGQNVTFRCDPISEHNRLYWYRQTLGQGPEFLTYFQNEAQLEKSRLLSDRFSAERPKGSFSTLEIQRTEQGDSAMYLCASSLLQQGRSYTFGSGTRLTVV.

This chain links TRBV29-1 with TRBJ1-2; D is undetermined. V shed 5 bases and J shed 4 bases, with 14 bases lying between them. The germline gives CDR1 SQVTM, CDR2 ANQGSEA. The CDR3 length is 13 residues. The CDR3 loop reads CSVRLGNSYGYTF. The CDR3 nucleotides are TGCAGCGTTAGATTAGGGAATTCCTATGGCTACACCTTC.

The chain uses TRBV28 and TRBJ2-2, with 7 nucleotides matching TRBD2. The junction had 13 bases not matched to a gene; V was cut back by 7 bases and J by 5 bases. Germline values: CDR1 MDHEN, CDR2 SYDVKM. This CDR3 region has 16 residues. The CDR3 region is CASNGGRLAATGELFF. CDR3 nucleotide sequence: TGTGCCAGCAATGGGGGAAGGCTAGCGGCTACCGGGGAGCTGTTTTTT.

This rearrangement joins TRBV9 to TRBJ2-7; the D gene is possibly TRBD2 (6 bases). CDR1 and CDR2 (germline): SGDLS, YYNGEE. This CDR3 is built from 15 residues. Trimming stripped 0 bases from V and 1 base from J, with 11 bases between. The CDR3 reads CASSVEGLPSYEQYF. CDR3 DNA: TGTGCCAGCAGCGTAGAGGGACTCCCGTCCTACGAGCAGTACTTC. Supplemented by reference TRBV9 and TRBJ2-7, the full variable domain reads DSGVTQTPKHLITATGQRVTLRCSPRSGDLSVYWYQQSLDQGLQFLIQYYNGEERAKGNILERFSAQQFPDLHSELNLSSLELGDSALYFCASSVEGLPSYEQYFGPGTRLTVT.

This chain uses TRBV29-1 with TRBJ2-2; D gene uncertain. Per the germline V gene, CDR1 is SQVTM and CDR2 is ANQGSEA. The CDR3 contains 12 residues. V was clipped by 4 bases and J by 5 bases, with 8 bases between them. DNA for the CDR3: TGCAGCGTTGTCAGTCAAACCGGGGAGCTGTTTTTT. Amino acid sequence: CSVVSQTGELFF.

This clone has a handful of counts. The chain joins TRBV7-6 to TRBJ2-2, with TRBD1 matching over 10 bases. The CDR3 consists of 15 residues. Germline values: CDR1 SGHVS, CDR2 FNYEAQ. The junction had 6 bases not matched to a gene; V was cut back by 5 bases and J by 6 bases. The CDR3: CASSVGQGVSGELFF. DNA of the CDR3: TGTGCCAGCAGCGTAGGACAGGGGGTGTCCGGGGAGCTGTTTTTT.

This chain connects TRBV7-8 to TRBJ2-1; D is uncertain. This CDR3 is 14 amino acids long. The ends were cut back, 4 bases at V and 8 bases at J, with 15 bases in the middle. Germline values: CDR1 SGHVS, CDR2 FQNEAQ. CDR3 nucleotides: TGTGCCAGCAGCTCAGTCTCTACTAACCATGAGCAGTTCTTC. Amino acid sequence: CASSSVSTNHEQFF. Variable domain in full (rest from reference TRBV7-8 and TRBJ2-1): GAGVSQSPRYKVAKRGQDVALRCDPISGHVSLFWYQQALGQGPEFLTYFQNEAQLDKSGLPSDRFFAERPEGSVSTLKIQRTQQEDSAVYLCASSSVSTNHEQFFGPGTRLTVL.

The chain is built from TRBV28 and TRBJ1-1; 8 bases map to TRBD1. The J segment lost 4 bases and the V segment lost 5 bases, leaving 21 bases of the junction unmatched. The CDR3 is 19 amino acids. From germline, CDR1 is MDHEN and CDR2 SYDVKM. The CDR3 here is CASSSGLGRGRSKGTEAFF. The CDR3 DNA reads as TGTGCCAGCAGTAGCGGATTGGGCAGGGGGCGTTCGAAGGGCACTGAAGCTTTCTTT.

CDR3 loop: CASSWPGMSNQPQHF. The CDR3 nucleotides read TGTGCCAGTAGTTGGCCAGGGATGAGCAATCAGCCCCAGCATTTT. The genes are TRBV19 and TRBJ1-5, with D perhaps matching TRBD1 (5 bases). V gave up 5 bases and J gave up 1 base, with 12 bases separating them. This CDR3 is 15 amino acids long. The germline V gene encodes CDR1 LNHDA and CDR2 SQIVND (reference sequence).

This clone is a singleton in its sample. The chain is built from TRBV5-4 and TRBJ1-1; no clear D. V was pared by 0 bases and J by 1 base, with 13 bases between. CDR3 length equals 16 residues. The germline V gene has CDR1 SGHNT and CDR2 YYREEE (reference sequence). The chain's CDR3 is CASSLALRSANTEAFF. CDR3 DNA sequence: TGTGCCAGCAGCTTGGCCTTACGGAGCGCGAACACTGAAGCTTTCTTT.

The chain has TRBV28 and TRBJ2-3; D unresolved. This CDR3 is 11 amino acids long. The V gene lost 6 bases and the J gene lost 11 bases, with 12 bases spanning the gap. Germline assignment: CDR1 MDHEN and CDR2 SYDVKM. The CDR3 protein is CASRFKDGQYF. CDR3 nucleotide sequence: TGTGCCAGCAGATTCAAGGACGGGCAGTATTTT.

This clone showed up just once. V is TRBV5-1 and J is TRBJ1-2, with D tentatively TRBD1 (5 bases). The CDR3 length is 16 residues. Trimming shortened V by 7 bases and J by 0 bases, and 19 bases separated the two germline ends. Looked up from germline, CDR1 is SGHRS and CDR2 is YFSETQ. The CDR3 sequence: CASQLGGGGPNYGYTF. The CDR3 nucleotides read TGCGCCAGCCAGCTTGGTGGCGGGGGACCTAACTATGGCTACACCTTC.

This clone appeared a single time. The rearrangement links TRBV10-3 to TRBJ2-3; D remains unclear. This CDR3 has 12 residues. Trimming took off 0 bases at V and 4 bases at J, with 2 bases between the two ends. From germline, CDR1 is ENHRY and CDR2 SYGVKD. The CDR3 coding sequence is TGTGCCATCAGTGAGTCGTCAGATACGCAGTATTTT. Its translation is CAISESSDTQYF.

The chain is built from TRBV28 and TRBJ1-1, with D possibly being TRBD1 (6 bases). Germline CDR1 reads MDHEN; CDR2 reads SYDVKM. The CDR3 spans 17 residues. The V end was cut by 2 bases, the J end by 2 bases, with 18 bases between. CDR3 DNA sequence: TGTGCCAGCAGTTTAGGAACTCAGGGACACCGTAACACTGAAGCTTTCTTT. As protein: CASSLGTQGHRNTEAFF.

The chain uses TRBV3-1 (or the pseudogene TRBV3-2) and TRBJ1-1, with D possibly TRBD1 on 5 matching bases. Trimming shortened V by 3 bases and J by 5 bases, and 13 bases separated the two germline ends. This CDR3 has 14 residues. Germline V lookup: CDR1 LGHDT, CDR2 YNNKEL (reference sequence). The CDR3 region is CASSHGGEGTEAFF. DNA of the CDR3: TGTGCCAGCAGCCATGGGGGGGAGGGTACTGAAGCTTTCTTT.

This chain uses TRBV5-1 with TRBJ2-1, with 15 positions matching TRBD2. This CDR3 has 20 residues. The trim removed 4 bases at V and 7 bases at J, leaving 18 bases unmatched. The germline gives CDR1 SGHRS, CDR2 YFSETQ. The CDR3 is CASSPGRTSGRDGGWNEQFF. CDR3 in DNA: TGCGCCAGCAGCCCGGGAAGGACTAGCGGGAGGGATGGAGGGTGGAATGAGCAGTTCTTC.

V usage is TRBV19 and J usage is TRBJ1-5, with D tentatively TRBD1 (6 bases). Germline values: CDR1 LNHDA, CDR2 SQIVND (reference sequence). V gave up 7 bases and J gave up 2 bases, with 15 bases separating them. CDR3 length: 15 amino acids. The DNA for the CDR3 is TGTGCCAGTACTATCCTAGGGGGGGGCAATCAGCCCCAGCATTTT. Protein sequence: CASTILGGGNQPQHF.

The chain links TRBV19 to TRBJ1-4; 8 nucleotides align to TRBD1. Germline CDR1 reads LNHDA; CDR2 reads SQIVND (reference sequence). CDR3 length equals 15 residues. The trim removed 1 base at V and 5 bases at J, leaving 3 bases unmatched. Here the CDR3 DNA reads TGTGCCAGTAGTATAGCGGACAGGGCGAATGAAAAACTGTTTTTT. Protein: CASSIADRANEKLFF.

This chain uses TRBV4-3 with TRBJ2-1; 9 bases agree with TRBD2. This CDR3 spans 21 amino acids. Unmatched junction bases numbered 16, after V lost 1 base and J lost 0 bases. Germline-derived CDR1 and CDR2 are LGHNA and YSLEER. For the CDR3, the DNA is TGCGCCAGCAGCCAAGTTTTCCACGGACTAGCGAGAAATAGCTCCTACAATGAGCAGTTCTTC. Amino acid sequence: CASSQVFHGLARNSSYNEQFF.